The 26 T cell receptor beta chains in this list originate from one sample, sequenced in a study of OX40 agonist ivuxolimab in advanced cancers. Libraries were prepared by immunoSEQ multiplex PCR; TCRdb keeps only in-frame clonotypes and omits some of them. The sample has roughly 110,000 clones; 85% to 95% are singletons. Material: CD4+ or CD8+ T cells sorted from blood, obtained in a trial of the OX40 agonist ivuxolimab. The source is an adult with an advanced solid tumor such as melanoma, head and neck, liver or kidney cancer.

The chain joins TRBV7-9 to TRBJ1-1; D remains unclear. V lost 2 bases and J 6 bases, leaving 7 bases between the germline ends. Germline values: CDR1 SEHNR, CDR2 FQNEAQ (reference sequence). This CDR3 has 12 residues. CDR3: CASSLLGAEAFF. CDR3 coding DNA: TGTGCCAGCAGCTTATTGGGAGCTGAAGCTTTCTTT.

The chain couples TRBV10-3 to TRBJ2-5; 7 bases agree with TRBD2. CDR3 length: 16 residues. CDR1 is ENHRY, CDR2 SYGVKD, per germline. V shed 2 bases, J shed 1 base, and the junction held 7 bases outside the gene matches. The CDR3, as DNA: TGTGCCATCAGTGAGGGTCGACCGGGGGGCCAAGAGACCCAGTACTTC. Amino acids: CAISEGRPGGQETQYF.

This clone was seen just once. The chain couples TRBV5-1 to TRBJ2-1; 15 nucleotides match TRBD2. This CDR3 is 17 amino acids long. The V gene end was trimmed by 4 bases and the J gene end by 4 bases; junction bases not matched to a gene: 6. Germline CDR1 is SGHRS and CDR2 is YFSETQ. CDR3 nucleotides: TGCGCCAGCAGCCCTTGGACTAGCGGGAGGGCATACAATGAGCAGTTCTTC. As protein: CASSPWTSGRAYNEQFF.

In DNA form, the CDR3 reads TGTGCCACCAGCAGAGAAGACAGAAAAGAGACCCAGTACTTC. Translating it yields CATSREDRKETQYF. The V gene is TRBV15, the J gene TRBJ2-5, with a tentative D call TRBD1 (5 bases). Germline CDR1 LNHNV, CDR2 YYDKDF (reference sequence). V was cut by 0 bases and J by 3 bases, with 8 bases left in between. CDR3 length: 14 residues. The full variable domain, with the rest looked up from reference TRBV15 and TRBJ2-5, is DAMVIQNPRYQVTQFGKPVTLSCSQTLNHNVMYWYQQKSSQAPKLLFHYYDKDFNNEADTPDNFQSRRPNTSFCFLDIRSPGLGDTAMYLCATSREDRKETQYFGPGTRLLVL.

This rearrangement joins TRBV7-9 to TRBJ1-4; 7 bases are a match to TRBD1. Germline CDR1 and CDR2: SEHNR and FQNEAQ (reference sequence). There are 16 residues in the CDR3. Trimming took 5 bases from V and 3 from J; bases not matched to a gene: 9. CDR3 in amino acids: CASSPTRGQPNEKLFF. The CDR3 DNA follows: TGTGCCAGCAGCCCAACTCGGGGACAGCCTAATGAAAAACTGTTTTTT.

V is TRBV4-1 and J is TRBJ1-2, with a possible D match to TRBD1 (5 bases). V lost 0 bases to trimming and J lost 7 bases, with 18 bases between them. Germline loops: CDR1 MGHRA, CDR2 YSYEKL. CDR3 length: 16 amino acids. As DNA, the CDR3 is TGCGCCAGCAGCCAAGATGGTGACAGCAAAGCTTTTGGCTACACCTTC. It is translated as CASSQDGDSKAFGYTF.

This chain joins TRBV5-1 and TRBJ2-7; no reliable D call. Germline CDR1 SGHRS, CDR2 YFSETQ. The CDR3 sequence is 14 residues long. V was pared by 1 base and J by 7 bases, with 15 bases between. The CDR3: CASSLNVPFGEQYF. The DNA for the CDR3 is TGCGCCAGCAGCTTGAATGTCCCCTTTGGAGAGCAGTACTTC.

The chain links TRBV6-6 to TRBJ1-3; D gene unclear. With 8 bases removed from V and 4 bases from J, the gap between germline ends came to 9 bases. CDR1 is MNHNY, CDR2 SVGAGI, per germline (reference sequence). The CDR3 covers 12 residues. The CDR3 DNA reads TGTGCCAGCGAGAGCTACGGAAACACCATATATTTT. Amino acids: CASESYGNTIYF.

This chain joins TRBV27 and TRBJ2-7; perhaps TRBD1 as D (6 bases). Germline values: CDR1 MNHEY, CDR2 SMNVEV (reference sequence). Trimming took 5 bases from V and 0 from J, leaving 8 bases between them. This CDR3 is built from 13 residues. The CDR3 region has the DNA TGTGCCAGCAGTACACAGGGCTCCTACGAGCAGTACTTC. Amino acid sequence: CASSTQGSYEQYF.

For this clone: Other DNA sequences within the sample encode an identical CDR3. The CDR3: CASSLGGREYF. The CDR3, as DNA: TGCGCCAGCAGCTTGGGGGGTCGGGAGTACTTC. The gene calls are TRBV5-1 and TRBJ2-7, with D uncertain. The CDR3 extends over 11 amino acids. Germline V CDR1 and CDR2: SGHRS, YFSETQ. The ends were cut back, 0 bases at V and 11 bases at J, with 9 bases in the middle.

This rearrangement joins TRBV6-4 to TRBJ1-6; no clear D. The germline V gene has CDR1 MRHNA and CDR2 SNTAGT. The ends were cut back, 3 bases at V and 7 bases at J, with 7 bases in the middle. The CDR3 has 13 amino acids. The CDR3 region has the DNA TGTGCCAGCAGTGATGGGAAGAATTCACCCCTCCACTTT. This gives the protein CASSDGKNSPLHF.

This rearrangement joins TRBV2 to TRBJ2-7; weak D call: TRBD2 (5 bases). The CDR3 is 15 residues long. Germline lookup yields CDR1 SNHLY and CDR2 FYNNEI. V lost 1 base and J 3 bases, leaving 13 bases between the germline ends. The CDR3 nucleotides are TGTGCCAGCAGTGAAGACCAGGACTCCCGCTACGAGCAGTACTTC. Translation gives CASSEDQDSRYEQYF.

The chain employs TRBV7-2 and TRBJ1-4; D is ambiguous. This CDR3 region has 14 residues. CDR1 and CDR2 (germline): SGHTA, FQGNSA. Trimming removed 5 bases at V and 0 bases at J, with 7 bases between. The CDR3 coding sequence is TGTGCCAGCAGCGCCGATGCAACTAATGAAAAACTGTTTTTT. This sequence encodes CASSADATNEKLFF.

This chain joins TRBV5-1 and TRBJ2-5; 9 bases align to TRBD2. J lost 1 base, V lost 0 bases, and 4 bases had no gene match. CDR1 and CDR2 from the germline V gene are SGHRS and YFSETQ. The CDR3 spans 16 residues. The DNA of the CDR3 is TGCGCCAGCAGCTTGGTACTAGCGGGTTCCCAAGAGACCCAGTACTTC. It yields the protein CASSLVLAGSQETQYF.

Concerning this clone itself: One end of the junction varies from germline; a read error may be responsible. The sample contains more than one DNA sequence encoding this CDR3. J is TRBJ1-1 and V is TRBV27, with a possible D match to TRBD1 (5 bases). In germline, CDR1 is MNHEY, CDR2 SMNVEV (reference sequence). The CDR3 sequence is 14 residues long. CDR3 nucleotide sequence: TGTGCCAGCAGTTTAAGGGGATTGAATACTGAAGCTTTCTTT. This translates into CASSLRGLNTEAFF.

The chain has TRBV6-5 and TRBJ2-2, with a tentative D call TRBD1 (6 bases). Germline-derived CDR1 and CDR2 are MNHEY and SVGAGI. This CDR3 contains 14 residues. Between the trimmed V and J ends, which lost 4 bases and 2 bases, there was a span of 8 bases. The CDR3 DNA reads TGTGCCAGCAGTTCGGACAGAAACACCGGGGAGCTGTTTTTT. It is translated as CASSSDRNTGELFF.

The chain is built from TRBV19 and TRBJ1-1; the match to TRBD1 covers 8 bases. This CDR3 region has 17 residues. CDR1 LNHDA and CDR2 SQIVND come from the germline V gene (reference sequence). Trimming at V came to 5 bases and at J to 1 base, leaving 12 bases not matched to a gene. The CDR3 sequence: CASSPDRGTLRNTEAFF. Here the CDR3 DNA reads TGTGCCAGTAGTCCTGACAGGGGAACTTTGAGGAACACTGAAGCTTTCTTT.

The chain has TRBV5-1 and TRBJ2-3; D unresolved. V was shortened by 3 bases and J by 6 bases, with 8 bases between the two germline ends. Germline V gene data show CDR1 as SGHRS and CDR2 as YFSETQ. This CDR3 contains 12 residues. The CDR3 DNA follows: TGCGCCAGCAGCTCCGTAGGCGATACGCAGTATTTT. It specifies CASSSVGDTQYF.

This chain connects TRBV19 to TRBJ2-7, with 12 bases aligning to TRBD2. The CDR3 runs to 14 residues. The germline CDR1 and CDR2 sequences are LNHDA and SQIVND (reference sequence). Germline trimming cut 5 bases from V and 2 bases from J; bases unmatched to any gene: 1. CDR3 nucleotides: TGTGCCAGTAGTCGGACTAGCGGGACCTACGAGCAGTACTTC. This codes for CASSRTSGTYEQYF.

The CDR3 reads CAWSTTPGQINSPLHF. Written as DNA, the CDR3 is TGTGCCTGGTCAACGACGCCGGGACAGATTAATTCACCCCTCCACTTT. The rearrangement links TRBV30 to TRBJ1-6; TRBD1 aligns across 7 bases. Germline values: CDR1 GTSNPN, CDR2 SVGIG (reference sequence). The CDR3 contains 16 residues. With 5 bases clipped from V and 6 bases from J, the junction kept 13 bases outside the gene matches.

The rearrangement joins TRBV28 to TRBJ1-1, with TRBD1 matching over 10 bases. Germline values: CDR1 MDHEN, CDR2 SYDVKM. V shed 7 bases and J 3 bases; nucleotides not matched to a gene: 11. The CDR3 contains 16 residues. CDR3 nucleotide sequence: TGTGCCAGCACCGAATACGGGACAGGGGCGGACACTGAAGCTTTCTTT. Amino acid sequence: CASTEYGTGADTEAFF.

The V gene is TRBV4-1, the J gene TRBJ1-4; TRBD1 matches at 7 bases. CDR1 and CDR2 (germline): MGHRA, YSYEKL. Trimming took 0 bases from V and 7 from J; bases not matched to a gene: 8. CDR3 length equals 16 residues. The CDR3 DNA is TGCGCCAGCAGCCAAGAACCGACAGGGATGCGTGAAAAACTGTTTTTT. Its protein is CASSQEPTGMREKLFF.

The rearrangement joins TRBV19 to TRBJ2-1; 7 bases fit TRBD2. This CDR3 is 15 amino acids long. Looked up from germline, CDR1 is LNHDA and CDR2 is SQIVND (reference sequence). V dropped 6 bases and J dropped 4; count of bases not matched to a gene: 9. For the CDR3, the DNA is TGTGCCAGTAGGGAGCGGGGAGCTACTTACAATGAGCAGTTCTTC. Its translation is CASRERGATYNEQFF.

In DNA, the CDR3 is TGTGCCAGCTCAGGGGGACAGGGGGCGCAAGGCTACACCTTC. Encoded protein: CASSGGQGAQGYTF. The chain is built from TRBV18 and TRBJ1-2; 12 bases are a match to TRBD1. The V segment lost 5 bases and the J segment 8 bases; nucleotides outside the gene matches: 6. There are 14 residues in the CDR3. The germline V gene encodes CDR1 KGHSH and CDR2 LQKENI.

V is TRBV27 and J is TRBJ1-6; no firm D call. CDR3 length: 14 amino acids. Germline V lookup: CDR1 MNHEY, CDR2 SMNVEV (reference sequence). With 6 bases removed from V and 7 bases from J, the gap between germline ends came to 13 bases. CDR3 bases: TGTGCCAGCAGGGTAGAATTTTGGAATTCACCCCTCCACTTT. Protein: CASRVEFWNSPLHF.

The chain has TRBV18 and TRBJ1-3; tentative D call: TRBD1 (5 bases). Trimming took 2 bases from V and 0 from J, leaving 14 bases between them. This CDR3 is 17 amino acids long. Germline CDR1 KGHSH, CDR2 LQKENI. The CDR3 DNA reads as TGTGCCAGCTCACCAAGGAGGCAGGGCGACTCTGGAAACACCATATATTTT. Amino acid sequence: CASSPRRQGDSGNTIYF.